This T cell receptor (beta chain) came from a study of human T cells and chemical hapten exposure. Findings and limits, study-wide: In comparison with controls, expanded TCRs gave rise to a significantly larger number of large CDR3 similarity clusters.

From germline, CDR1 is SGDLS and CDR2 YYNGEE. The CDR3 spans 13 residues. Trimming removed 0 bases from V and 9 bases from J; junction bases left unmatched: 4. TCRdb independently ran MiXCR on the RACE reads; one entry per CDR3 protein. The sample records 55,000 to 75,000 distinct CDR3 sequences, around 7% being singletons. This clonotype was detected ten times or more. Its antigen is unidentified. The sample's time point: pre-sensitization, week 0. Treatment given: therapeutic diphenylcyclopropenone sensitization with weekly scalp DPC. The clonotype comes from a woman aged 25 to 39 with alopecia areata. Some clones in this sample may be carry-over from other donors' samples. V usage is TRBV9 and J usage is TRBJ1-1, with TRBD1 identical over 8 bases. Sequenced here: whole blood, sampled in connection with sensitization to the hapten diphenylcyclopropenone (DPC). The CDR3 coding sequence is TGTGCCAGCAGCGTAGGGGGGACAGGAAAAGCTTTCTTT. It yields the protein CASSVGGTGKAFF.